Listed here are 17 T cell receptor beta chains from one sample, sequenced in a study of blood T cell repertoires in COVID-19. The method was immunoSEQ multiplex PCR; TCRdb's version includes in-frame clones alone and lacks a portion of them. The profile shows roughly 200,000 clones, roughly 86% of them singletons. Sequences were obtained from PBMCs or T cells enriched from blood (not recorded which). The source of these receptors is a man between 35 and 55 years old with acute COVID-19.

The gene calls are TRBV3-1 (or the pseudogene TRBV3-2) and TRBJ1-2; no definite D call. CDR1 and CDR2 (germline): LGHDT, YNNKEL (reference sequence). V lost 0 bases and J lost 0, with 17 bases in between. The CDR3 length is 18 residues. For the CDR3, the DNA is TGTGCCAGCAGCCAAGACATCGAGCATGCACGAACTAACTATGGCTACACCTTC. It yields the protein CASSQDIEHARTNYGYTF.

CDR3 residues: CASSLSGLAGGPRSYEQYF. CDR3 bases: TGTGCCAGCAGTTTATCTGGGCTAGCGGGAGGGCCGCGGTCCTACGAGCAGTACTTC. The chain is built from TRBV27 and TRBJ2-7; TRBD2 aligns across 12 bases. The CDR3 spans 19 residues. Germline assignment: CDR1 MNHEY and CDR2 SMNVEV (reference sequence). V lost 0 bases, J lost 1 base, and 10 bases stayed unmatched.

The chain links TRBV11-2 to TRBJ1-1, with 9 bases matching TRBD1. This CDR3 spans 16 amino acids. The J segment lost 4 bases and the V segment lost 5 bases, leaving 11 bases of the junction unmatched. Germline V lookup: CDR1 SGHAT, CDR2 FQNNGV. The DNA for the CDR3 is TGTGCCAGCAGCCCGCGAGGTACAGGGGGCGGCACTGAAGCTTTCTTT. Its translation is CASSPRGTGGGTEAFF.

The V call is TRBV4-3, the J call TRBJ1-1; no firm D call. The CDR3 extends over 13 amino acids. V lost 1 base and J lost 2, with 5 bases in between. CDR1 and CDR2 from the germline V gene are LGHNA and YSLEER. The CDR3 DNA follows: TGCGCCAGCAGCCAAGTATCTAACACTGAAGCTTTCTTT. It yields the protein CASSQVSNTEAFF.

This clone was counted once. The V call is TRBV24-1, the J call TRBJ2-5; 7 bases are shared with TRBD1. Trimming cost V 3 bases and J 5 bases; bases outside gene matches: 11. Germline lookup yields CDR1 KGHDR and CDR2 SFDVKD. This CDR3 contains 16 residues. This CDR3 reads CATSDTIRGSKETQYF. CDR3 in DNA: TGTGCCACCAGTGATACCATCAGGGGGTCGAAGGAGACCCAGTACTTC.

For this clone: Distinct nucleotide sequences in the sample also encode this CDR3. This chain links TRBV28 with TRBJ1-2; TRBD1 agrees at 7 bases. The ends lost 5 bases at V and 2 bases at J; junction bases unmatched: 2. CDR1 and CDR2 from the germline V gene are MDHEN and SYDVKM. This CDR3 region has 13 residues. The CDR3 DNA sequence: TGTGCCAGCAGTCTGGGACAGAACTATGGCTACACCTTC. Amino acid sequence: CASSLGQNYGYTF.

The rearrangement joins TRBV4-1 to TRBJ2-7; 8 bases line up with TRBD1. The V segment lost 5 bases and the J segment 3 bases; nucleotides outside the gene matches: 6. From germline, CDR1 is MGHRA and CDR2 YSYEKL. CDR3 length: 14 amino acids. The CDR3 spells CASSYRDRFYEQYF. DNA for the CDR3: TGCGCCAGCAGCTACCGGGACAGGTTCTACGAGCAGTACTTC.

V usage is TRBV7-8 and J usage is TRBJ1-1; unclear D gene. Per the germline V gene, CDR1 is SGHVS and CDR2 is FQNEAQ. The V gene lost 7 bases and the J gene lost 1 base, with 10 bases spanning the gap. This CDR3 spans 13 amino acids. The DNA for the CDR3 is TGTGCCAGCACCGTACAGACGAACACTGAAGCTTTCTTT. It specifies CASTVQTNTEAFF.

The chain is built from TRBV11-2 and TRBJ1-4; D not resolved. Germline V gene lookup returns CDR1 SGHAT and CDR2 FQNNGV. V was clipped by 1 base and J by 8 bases, with 11 bases between them. This CDR3 comprises 14 residues. Here the CDR3 reads CASSLVAGNEKLFF. CDR3 nucleotides: TGTGCCAGCAGCTTAGTCGCAGGAAACGAAAAACTGTTTTTT.

A word on this clone: In the same sample, other DNA sequences code for this CDR3. The rearrangement uses TRBV6-1 and TRBJ2-2, with D perhaps TRBD1 (6 bases). Between the trimmed V and J ends, which lost 3 bases and 4 bases, there was a span of 9 bases. The CDR3 contains 14 residues. Germline CDR1 MNHNS, CDR2 SASEGT. The CDR3 region has the DNA TGTGCCAGCAGTGAGCAGGGGCTCACCGGGGAGCTGTTTTTT. Protein sequence: CASSEQGLTGELFF.

This sequence joins TRBV27 and TRBJ1-5, with 8 bases lining up with TRBD1. The V gene end was trimmed by 5 bases and the J gene end by 5 bases; junction bases not matched to a gene: 5. The V gene's germline CDR1 is MNHEY and CDR2 SMNVEV (reference sequence). This CDR3 has 14 residues. This CDR3 is CASSALTGDQPQHF. In DNA, the CDR3 is TGTGCCAGCAGTGCGCTGACAGGGGATCAGCCCCAGCATTTT.

This clone was recorded a few times. This chain connects TRBV4-1 to TRBJ2-1; TRBD2 aligns across 12 bases. This CDR3 has 15 amino acids. Germline loops: CDR1 MGHRA, CDR2 YSYEKL. With V trimmed by 1 base and J by 7 bases, 2 bases remained unmatched. In DNA form, the CDR3 reads TGCGCCAGCAGCCAAGGACTAGCGGGAGCTAATGAGCAGTTCTTC. It is translated as CASSQGLAGANEQFF.

The chain recombines TRBV3-1 (or the pseudogene TRBV3-2) with TRBJ2-7, with TRBD1 identical over 11 bases. The V gene's germline CDR1 is LGHDT and CDR2 YNNKEL (reference sequence). The CDR3 runs to 14 residues. V trimming: 4 bases; J trimming: 3 bases; junction bases outside the gene matches: 2. The CDR3 nucleotides read TGTGCCAGCAGCCGGACAGGGGGCAGCTACGAGCAGTACTTC. It is translated as CASSRTGGSYEQYF.

At least ten counts were recorded for this clone. CDR3 sequence (DNA): TGTGCCAGCAGTTTACGACAGCTCTATGGCTACACCTTC. Translated: CASSLRQLYGYTF. This sequence joins TRBV12-3 or TRBV12-4 and TRBJ1-2, with D tentatively TRBD1 (5 bases). Trimming took off 2 bases at V and 4 bases at J, with 8 bases between the two ends. The CDR3 extends over 13 amino acids.

The chain recombines TRBV5-5 with TRBJ2-3; D call uncertain. Trimming left V 5 bases short and J 2 bases short, with 12 bases between. The CDR3 totals 14 residues. Germline-derived CDR1 and CDR2 are SGHKS and YYEKEE (reference sequence). This CDR3 is CASSPNPTTDTQYF. In DNA form, the CDR3 reads TGTGCCAGCAGTCCTAATCCTACCACAGATACGCAGTATTTT.

The rearrangement joins TRBV18 to TRBJ1-1, with 8 bases that match TRBD1. The V gene end was trimmed by 2 bases and the J gene end by 4 bases; junction bases not matched to a gene: 3. There are 14 residues in the CDR3. Germline V lookup: CDR1 KGHSH, CDR2 LQKENI. CDR3 in amino acids: CASSPSDRVTEAFF. In DNA form, the CDR3 reads TGTGCCAGCTCACCATCGGACAGGGTCACTGAAGCTTTCTTT. Full variable domain (remainder filled in from reference TRBV18 and TRBJ1-1): NAGVMQNPRHLVRRRGQEARLRCSPMKGHSHVYWYRQLPEEGLKFMVYLQKENIIDESGMPKERFSAEFPKEGPSILRIQQVVRGDSAAYFCASSPSDRVTEAFFGQGTRLTVV.

The V gene is TRBV6-5, the J gene TRBJ2-7; 10 bases agree with TRBD2. There are 15 residues in the CDR3. Trimming took 8 bases from V and 2 from J; bases not matched to a gene: 9. Germline V gene sequence: CDR1 MNHEY, CDR2 SVGAGI. This CDR3 reads CASGRVAGGAYEQYF. The CDR3 bases are TGTGCCAGCGGACGGGTAGCGGGAGGCGCCTACGAGCAGTACTTC.